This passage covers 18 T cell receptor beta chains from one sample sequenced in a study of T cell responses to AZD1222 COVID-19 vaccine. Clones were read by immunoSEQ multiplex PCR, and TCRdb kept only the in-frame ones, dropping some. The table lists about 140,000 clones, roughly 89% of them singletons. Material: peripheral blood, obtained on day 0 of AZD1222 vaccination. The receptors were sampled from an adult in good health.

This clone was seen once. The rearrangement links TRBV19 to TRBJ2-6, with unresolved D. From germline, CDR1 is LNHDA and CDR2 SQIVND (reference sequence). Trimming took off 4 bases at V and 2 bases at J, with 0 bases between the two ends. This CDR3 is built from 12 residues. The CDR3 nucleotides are TGTGCCAGTAGTACTGGGGCCAACGTCCTGACTTTC. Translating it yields CASSTGANVLTF.

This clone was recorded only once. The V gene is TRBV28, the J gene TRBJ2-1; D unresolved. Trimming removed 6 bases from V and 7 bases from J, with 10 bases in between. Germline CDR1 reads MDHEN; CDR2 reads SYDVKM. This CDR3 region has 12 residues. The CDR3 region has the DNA TGTGCCAGCAGCCCCCCGTGGAATGAGCAGTTCTTC. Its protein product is CASSPPWNEQFF. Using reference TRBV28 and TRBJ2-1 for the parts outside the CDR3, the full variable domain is DVKVTQSSRYLVKRTGEKVFLECVQDMDHENMFWYRQDPGLGLRLIYFSYDVKMKEKGDIPEGYSVSREKKERFSLILESASTNQTSMYLCASSPPWNEQFFGPGTRLTVL.

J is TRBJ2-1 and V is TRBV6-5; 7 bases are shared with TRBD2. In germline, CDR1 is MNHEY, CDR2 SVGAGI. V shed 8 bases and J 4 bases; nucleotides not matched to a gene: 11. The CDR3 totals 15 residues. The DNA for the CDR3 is TGTGCCAGCGGGGGAGGGGCGGGAGCGTACAATGAGCAGTTCTTC. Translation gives CASGGGAGAYNEQFF.

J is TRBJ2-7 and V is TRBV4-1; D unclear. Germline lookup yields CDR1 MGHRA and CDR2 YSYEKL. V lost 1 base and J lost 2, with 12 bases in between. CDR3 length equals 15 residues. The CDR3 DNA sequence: TGCGCCAGCAGCCAAGGTGAACAGCGAGCCTACGAGCAGTACTTC. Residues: CASSQGEQRAYEQYF.

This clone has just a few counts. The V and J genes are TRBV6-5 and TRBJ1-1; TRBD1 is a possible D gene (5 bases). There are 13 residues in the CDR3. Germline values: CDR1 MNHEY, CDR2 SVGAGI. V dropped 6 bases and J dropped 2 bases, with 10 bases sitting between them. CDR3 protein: CASRGTDNTEAFF. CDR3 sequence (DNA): TGTGCCAGCAGAGGGACTGACAACACTGAAGCTTTCTTT.

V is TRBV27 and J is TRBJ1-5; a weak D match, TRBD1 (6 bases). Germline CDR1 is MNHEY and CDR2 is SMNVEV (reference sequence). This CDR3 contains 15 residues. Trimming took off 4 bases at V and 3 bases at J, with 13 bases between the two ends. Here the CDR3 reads CASSSFRDTNQPQHF. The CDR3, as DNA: TGTGCCAGCAGTTCGTTCAGGGACACCAATCAGCCCCAGCATTTT.

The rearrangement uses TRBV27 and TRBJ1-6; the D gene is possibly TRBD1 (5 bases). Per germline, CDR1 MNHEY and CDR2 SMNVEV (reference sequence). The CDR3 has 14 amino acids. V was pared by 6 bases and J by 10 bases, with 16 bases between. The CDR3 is CASRDRQIPSPLHF. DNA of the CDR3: TGTGCCAGCAGAGATAGACAGATTCCCTCACCCCTCCACTTT.

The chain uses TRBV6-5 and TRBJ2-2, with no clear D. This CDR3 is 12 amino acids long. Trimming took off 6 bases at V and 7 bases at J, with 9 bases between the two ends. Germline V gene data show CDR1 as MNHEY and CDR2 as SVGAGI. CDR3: CASRHVGGELFF. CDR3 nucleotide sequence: TGTGCCAGCAGACACGTAGGCGGGGAGCTGTTTTTT.

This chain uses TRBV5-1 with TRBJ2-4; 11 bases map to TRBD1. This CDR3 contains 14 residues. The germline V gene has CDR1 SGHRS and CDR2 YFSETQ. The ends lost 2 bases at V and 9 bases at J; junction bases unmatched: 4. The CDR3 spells CASSFGTGGGIQYF. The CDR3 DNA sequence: TGCGCCAGCAGCTTTGGGACAGGGGGAGGCATTCAGTACTTC.

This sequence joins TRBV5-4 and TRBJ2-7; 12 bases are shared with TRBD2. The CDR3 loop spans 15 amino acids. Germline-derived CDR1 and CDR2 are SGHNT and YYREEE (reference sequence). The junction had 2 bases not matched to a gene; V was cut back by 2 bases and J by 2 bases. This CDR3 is CASSLTSGGTYEQYF. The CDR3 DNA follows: TGTGCCAGCAGCTTAACTAGCGGGGGGACCTACGAGCAGTACTTC.

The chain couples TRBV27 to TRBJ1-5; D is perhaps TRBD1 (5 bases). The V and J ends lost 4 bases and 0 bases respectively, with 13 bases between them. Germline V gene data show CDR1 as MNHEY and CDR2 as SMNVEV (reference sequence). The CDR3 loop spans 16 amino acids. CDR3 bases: TGTGCCAGCAGTTCGATAAGGGGCTATAGCAATCAGCCCCAGCATTTT. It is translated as CASSSIRGYSNQPQHF.

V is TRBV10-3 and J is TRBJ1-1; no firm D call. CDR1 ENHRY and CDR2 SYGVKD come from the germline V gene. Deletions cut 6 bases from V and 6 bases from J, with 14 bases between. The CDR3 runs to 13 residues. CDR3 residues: CAIRGPGYPEAFF. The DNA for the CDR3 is TGTGCCATCAGAGGGCCGGGGTATCCTGAAGCTTTCTTT.

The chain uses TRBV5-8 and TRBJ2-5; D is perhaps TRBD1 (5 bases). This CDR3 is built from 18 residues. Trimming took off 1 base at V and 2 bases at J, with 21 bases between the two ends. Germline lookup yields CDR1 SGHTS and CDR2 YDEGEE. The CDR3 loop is CASSLHHGSRQNQETQYF. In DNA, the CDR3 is TGTGCCAGCAGCTTGCACCATGGTTCGAGACAGAATCAAGAGACCCAGTACTTC.

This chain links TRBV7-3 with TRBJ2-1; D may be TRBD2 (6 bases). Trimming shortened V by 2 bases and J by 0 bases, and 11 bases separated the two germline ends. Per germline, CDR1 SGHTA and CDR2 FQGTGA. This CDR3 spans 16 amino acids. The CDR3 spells CASSLYTGASYNEQFF. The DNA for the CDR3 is TGTGCCAGCAGCTTATATACGGGAGCCTCCTACAATGAGCAGTTCTTC. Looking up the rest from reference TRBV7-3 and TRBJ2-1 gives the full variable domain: GAGVSQTPSNKVTEKGKYVELRCDPISGHTALYWYRQSLGQGPEFLIYFQGTGAADDSGLPNDRFFAVRPEGSVSTLKIQRTERGDSAVYLCASSLYTGASYNEQFFGPGTRLTVL.

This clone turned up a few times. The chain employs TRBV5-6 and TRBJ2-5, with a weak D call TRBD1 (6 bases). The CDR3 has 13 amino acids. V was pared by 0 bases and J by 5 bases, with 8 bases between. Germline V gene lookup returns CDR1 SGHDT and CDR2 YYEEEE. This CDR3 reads CASSLGQGETQYF. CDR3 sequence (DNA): TGTGCCAGCAGCTTGGGGCAGGGGGAGACCCAGTACTTC.

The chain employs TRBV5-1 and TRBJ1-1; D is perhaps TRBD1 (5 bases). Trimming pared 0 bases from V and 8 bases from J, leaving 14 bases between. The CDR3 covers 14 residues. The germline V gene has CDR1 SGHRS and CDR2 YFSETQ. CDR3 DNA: TGCGCCAGCAGCTTGGGGAGTAACAGGAACGAAGCTTTCTTT. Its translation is CASSLGSNRNEAFF.

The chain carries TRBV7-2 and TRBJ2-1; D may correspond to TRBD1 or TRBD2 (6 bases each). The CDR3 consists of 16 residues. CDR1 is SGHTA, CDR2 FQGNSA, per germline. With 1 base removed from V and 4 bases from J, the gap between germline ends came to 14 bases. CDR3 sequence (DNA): TGTGCCAGCAGCTTAGGTGGAGGGACAACTTACAATGAGCAGTTCTTC. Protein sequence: CASSLGGGTTYNEQFF.

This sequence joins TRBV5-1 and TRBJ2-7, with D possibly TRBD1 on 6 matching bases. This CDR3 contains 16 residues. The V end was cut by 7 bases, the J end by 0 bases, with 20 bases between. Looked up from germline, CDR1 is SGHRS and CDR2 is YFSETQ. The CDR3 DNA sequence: TGCGCCAGCTCCACCTACACAGGGTCAAGCTCCTACGAGCAGTACTTC. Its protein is CASSTYTGSSSYEQYF.